This entry lists 24 T cell receptor beta chains sequenced from one sample in a study of identical twins. Each CDR3 protein is one row after TCRdb ran MiXCR on the 5' RACE reads. This table has just under 650,000 distinct CDR3 sequences, under 8.5% appearing once. The data were also submitted as part of a second study, on yellow fever vaccine responses in identical twins.

The sequenced sample consisted of PBMCs. The receptors come from a woman aged 18-29 years in good health.

CDR3 bases: TGTGCCACCCGGGCGAACAGCGCAGGGGATGAGCAGTTCTTC. This sequence encodes CATRANSAGDEQFF. The chain has TRBV10-3 and TRBJ2-1; possibly TRBD1 for D (6 bases). In germline, CDR1 is ENHRY, CDR2 SYGVKD. V was trimmed by 10 bases and J by 8 bases, leaving 21 bases between them. The CDR3 has 14 residues.

This rearrangement joins TRBV5-1 to TRBJ2-1, with D possibly TRBD2 on 10 matching bases. Germline CDR1 and CDR2: SGHRS and YFSETQ. The V and J ends lost 4 bases and 7 bases respectively, with 33 bases between them. The CDR3 totals 20 residues. The CDR3 DNA reads TGCGCCAGCAGCCTGGGACAGGGATTGGCCCGACTAGCGGGTGGAAATGAGCAGTTCTTC. It encodes CASSLGQGLARLAGGNEQFF.

This clonotype was detected a few times. This chain joins TRBV3-1 and TRBJ2-5, with D possibly being TRBD2 (6 bases). Trimming stripped 1 base from V and 9 bases from J, with 21 bases between. The CDR3 runs to 16 residues. The germline V gene has CDR1 LGHDT and CDR2 YNNKEL (reference sequence). The CDR3 nucleotides are TGTGCCAGCAGCCAAGGTCTAGCGCTTTATAGAGGGGCCCAGTACTTC. This encodes CASSQGLALYRGAQYF.

V usage is TRBV10-1 and J usage is TRBJ2-3; 7 bases align to TRBD2. CDR1 and CDR2 from the germline V gene are WNHNN and SYGVQD (reference sequence). The CDR3 consists of 16 residues. Trimming removed 5 bases from V and 0 bases from J; junction bases left unmatched: 8. The CDR3 reads CASSLQAGFSTDTQYF. Written as DNA, the CDR3 is TGCGCCAGCAGTCTCCAAGCGGGATTTAGCACAGATACGCAGTATTTT.

This clonotype was recorded at least ten times. The chain is built from TRBV12-3 or TRBV12-4 and TRBJ2-3; D is ambiguous. The CDR3 spans 16 residues. V lost 1 base to trimming and J lost 8 bases, with 19 bases between them. CDR3 in amino acids: CASSLVVPRKESTQYF. The CDR3, as DNA: TGTGCCAGCAGTTTAGTTGTCCCCCGGAAAGAATCTACGCAGTATTTT.

This clonotype was observed many times. The chain employs TRBV9 and TRBJ2-6; a possible D gene is TRBD2 (5 bases). Trimming shortened V by 4 bases and J by 0 bases, and 14 bases separated the two germline ends. The length of the CDR3 is 17 residues. Germline assignment: CDR1 SGDLS and CDR2 YYNGEE. This CDR3 reads CASSLPDGLSGANVLTF. DNA of the CDR3: TGTGCCAGCAGCCTACCGGACGGACTCTCTGGGGCCAACGTCCTGACTTTC.

This rearrangement joins TRBV5-1 to TRBJ2-2; unclear D gene. V lost 1 base, J lost 7 bases, and 14 bases lay in between. CDR1 is SGHRS and CDR2 is YFSETQ in the germline V gene. CDR3 size: 15 residues. The DNA for the CDR3 is TGCGCCAGCAGCTTGCGCAGGACGTCGGTCGGGGAGCTGTTTTTT. This encodes CASSLRRTSVGELFF.

In this sample, this clonotype turned up a few times. This chain uses TRBV20-1 with TRBJ2-5; 11 nucleotides align to TRBD2. The germline V gene has CDR1 DFQATT and CDR2 SNEGSKA (reference sequence). V was clipped by 6 bases and J by 5 bases; unmatched bases: 8. This CDR3 comprises 14 residues. The CDR3 DNA reads as TGCAGTGCAAATAGCGGGGGGGCCAAGGAGACCCAGTACTTC. Translating it yields CSANSGGAKETQYF.

In this sample, this clonotype turned up many times. The chain uses TRBV12-3 or TRBV12-4 and TRBJ1-5; no reliable D call. Deletions cut 3 bases from V and 2 bases from J, with 8 bases between. The CDR3 spans 14 residues. The CDR3 DNA sequence: TGTGCCAGCAGTTTCCTGGTGGGCAATCAGCCCCAGCATTTT. Its protein product is CASSFLVGNQPQHF.

This clonotype was seen repeatedly, ten times or more. The chain uses TRBV5-1 and TRBJ2-1; D might be TRBD2 (6 bases). Germline CDR1 reads SGHRS; CDR2 reads YFSETQ. With 0 bases removed from V and 5 bases from J, the gap between germline ends came to 9 bases. CDR3 length: 14 amino acids. The CDR3 nucleotides are TGCGCCAGCAGCTTGGGGGGGGAAGACAATGAGCAGTTCTTC. Translating it yields CASSLGGEDNEQFF.

The chain combines TRBV9 with TRBJ2-7; 8 bases line up with TRBD2. This CDR3 has 15 amino acids. Germline CDR1 SGDLS, CDR2 YYNGEE. V lost 4 bases, J lost 4 bases, and 10 bases stayed unmatched. CDR3 sequence: CASSPSGLPKYEQYF. In DNA, the CDR3 is TGTGCCAGCAGCCCTAGCGGGCTTCCCAAATACGAGCAGTACTTC.

This clonotype was detected only a few times. The chain employs TRBV7-9 and TRBJ2-4; 7 bases match TRBD1. This CDR3 spans 14 amino acids. Germline CDR1 is SEHNR and CDR2 is FQNEAQ (reference sequence). V gave up 5 bases and J gave up 8 bases; unmatched junction bases: 9. CDR3 sequence: CASSGQVPADIQYF. The CDR3, as DNA: TGTGCCAGCAGCGGACAGGTCCCTGCGGACATTCAGTACTTC.

The chain joins TRBV2 to TRBJ2-2, with D maybe TRBD1 (5 bases). CDR1 is SNHLY and CDR2 is FYNNEI in the germline V gene. This CDR3 has 16 residues. The V and J ends lost 5 bases and 0 bases respectively, with 13 bases between them. This CDR3 reads CASSLQVIANTGELFF. As DNA, the CDR3 is TGTGCCAGCAGTTTACAGGTCATCGCGAACACCGGGGAGCTGTTTTTT.

The chain is built from TRBV20-1 and TRBJ2-3, with D possibly matching TRBD1 (6 bases). V was trimmed by 5 bases and J by 2 bases, leaving 20 bases between them. The germline V gene encodes CDR1 DFQATT and CDR2 SNEGSKA (reference sequence). This CDR3 is built from 16 residues. The CDR3: CSARIQGSGVTDTQYF. CDR3 sequence (DNA): TGCAGTGCTCGTATACAGGGAAGTGGAGTCACAGATACGCAGTATTTT.

The chain joins TRBV6-5 to TRBJ1-1; D may be TRBD1 (5 bases). The V end lost 2 bases, the J end lost 4 bases, and 11 bases lay between the germline ends. CDR3 length: 14 residues. Germline V CDR1 and CDR2: MNHEY, SVGAGI. The CDR3 coding sequence is TGTGCCAGCAGTTACGGGGCGCCCAGCACTGAAGCTTTCTTT. This encodes CASSYGAPSTEAFF.

This clonotype was seen ten or more times. The chain employs TRBV5-5 and TRBJ1-1; D might be TRBD1 (5 bases). V was trimmed by 4 bases and J by 0 bases, leaving 10 bases between them. Germline V gene sequence: CDR1 SGHKS, CDR2 YYEKEE (reference sequence). This CDR3 has 14 residues. The CDR3 coding sequence is TGTGCCAGCAGCCGGGACGGATTGAACACTGAAGCTTTCTTT. Its translation: CASSRDGLNTEAFF.

The gene calls are TRBV12-3 or TRBV12-4 and TRBJ1-1; no firm D call. The length of the CDR3 is 15 residues. V gave up 3 bases and J gave up 6 bases, with 17 bases separating them. CDR3 in amino acids: CASSFAGRAGAEAFF. The CDR3 DNA follows: TGTGCCAGCAGTTTTGCGGGGAGGGCAGGAGCTGAAGCTTTCTTT.

This chain uses TRBV4-1 with TRBJ2-1; TRBD2 agrees at 12 bases. With V trimmed by 3 bases and J by 2 bases, 8 bases remained unmatched. The V gene's germline CDR1 is MGHRA and CDR2 YSYEKL. This CDR3 spans 18 amino acids. CDR3 amino acids: CASSQEKGLAGPYNEQFF. In nucleotides, the CDR3 is TGCGCCAGCAGCCAGGAAAAAGGACTAGCGGGACCCTACAATGAGCAGTTCTTC.

The sample holds many counts of this clonotype. The V and J genes are TRBV5-1 and TRBJ2-3; D call uncertain. Trimming took off 1 base at V and 2 bases at J, with 5 bases between the two ends. CDR1 is SGHRS, CDR2 YFSETQ, per germline. The CDR3 is 13 amino acids. CDR3 DNA: TGCGCCAGCAGCTTGTTGTACACAGATACGCAGTATTTT. Residues: CASSLLYTDTQYF.

This chain uses TRBV7-8 with TRBJ2-3; D not resolved. V was clipped by 5 bases and J by 2 bases, with 17 bases between them. The CDR3 length is 16 residues. CDR1 is SGHVS, CDR2 FQNEAQ, per germline. In nucleotides, the CDR3 is TGTGCCAGCAGCCTTCCTTTTGCGGCCTACACAGATACGCAGTATTTT. Protein: CASSLPFAAYTDTQYF.

V gene TRBV7-8 combines with J gene TRBJ2-3, with a weak D call TRBD2 (6 bases). The CDR3 has 15 residues. Germline assignment: CDR1 SGHVS and CDR2 FQNEAQ. Trimming removed 4 bases at V and 3 bases at J, with 14 bases between. The CDR3 sequence: CASSSAPAGTDTQYF. The CDR3 nucleotides read TGTGCCAGCAGCTCCGCCCCGGCGGGAACAGATACGCAGTATTTT.

In its sample, this clonotype was seen many times. The chain joins TRBV25-1 to TRBJ2-1; maybe TRBD2 (5 bases). CDR3 length: 13 amino acids. Per the germline V gene, CDR1 is MGHDK and CDR2 is SYGVNS. V dropped 6 bases and J dropped 4 bases, with 10 bases sitting between them. The chain's CDR3 is CASRETGYNEQFF. The CDR3 DNA reads as TGTGCCAGCAGGGAAACGGGGTACAATGAGCAGTTCTTC.

This clonotype was observed a handful of times. This sequence joins TRBV2 and TRBJ2-7; no clear D. The CDR3 covers 15 residues. The V end lost 6 bases, the J end lost 2 bases, and 17 bases lay between the germline ends. The germline CDR1 and CDR2 sequences are SNHLY and FYNNEI. CDR3 bases: TGTGCCAGCAGGCTAGACCCAGGTAGGGCCTACGAGCAGTACTTC. Residues: CASRLDPGRAYEQYF. The full variable domain, rest sourced from reference TRBV2 and TRBJ2-7, is EPEVTQTPSHQVTQMGQEVILRCVPISNHLYFYWYRQILGQKVEFLVSFYNNEISEKSEIFDDQFSVERPDGSNFTLKIRSTKLEDSAMYFCASRLDPGRAYEQYFGPGTRLTVT.

The chain carries TRBV15 and TRBJ2-7, with D maybe TRBD2 (5 bases). CDR3 length equals 12 residues. The V and J ends lost 2 bases and 3 bases respectively, with 5 bases between them. Per the germline V gene, CDR1 is LNHNV and CDR2 is YYDKDF (reference sequence). The CDR3 loop is CATSRRDYEQYF. The CDR3 nucleotides are TGTGCCACCAGCAGACGGGACTACGAGCAGTACTTC. Together with reference TRBV15 and TRBJ2-7, the CDR3 gives the full variable domain: DAMVIQNPRYQVTQFGKPVTLSCSQTLNHNVMYWYQQKSSQAPKLLFHYYDKDFNNEADTPDNFQSRRPNTSFCFLDIRSPGLGDTAMYLCATSRRDYEQYFGPGTRLTVT.